One TCR beta chain is described in this entry. This record belongs to a study of blood T cell repertoires in COVID-19. Study background: Acute-phase and convalescent COVID-19 samples originated in the United States, Italy and Spain. The analysed material was cDNA or gDNA that came from T cells, B-cell-depleted T cells, or PBMCs.

As processed by the authors: By means of reference gene primer amplification, nucleated cell counts were estimated. The method was immunoSEQ multiplex PCR; TCRdb's version includes in-frame clones alone and lacks a portion of them. Clone size and the V and J calls come from that table; the DNA yielded D and trimming. This table has under 150,000 clones, roughly 85% appearing once. CDR1 and CDR2 (germline): LNHDA, SQIVND (reference sequence). CDR3 length: 15 amino acids. The V end was cut by 4 bases, the J end by 4 bases, with 13 bases between. Sample: peripheral blood. The chain uses TRBV19 and TRBJ1-4, with D possibly TRBD1 on 5 matching bases. The TCR comes from a human donor in a cohort sampled during active COVID-19. For the CDR3, the DNA is TGTGCCAGTAGTAACCGGCAGGGTGTTAATGAAAAACTGTTTTTT. Protein: CASSNRQGVNEKLFF. Together with reference TRBV19 and TRBJ1-4, the CDR3 gives the full variable domain: DGGITQSPKYLFRKEGQNVTLSCEQNLNHDAMYWYRQDPGQGLRLIYYSQIVNDFQKGDIAEGYSVSREKKESFPLTVTSAQKNPTAFYLCASSNRQGVNEKLFFGSGTQLSVL.